This section outlines one T cell receptor (beta chain) sequence together with its context. Its target is not known. Other nucleotide sequences from this sample produce the same CDR3. The repertoire was sequenced with immunoSEQ multiplex PCR; TCRdb's copy has only in-frame clones and lacks some. The sample includes tens of thousands of clones, roughly nine tenths seen only once; the top ten take over 7.5%. The data stem from a study of PD-1 blockade in classical Hodgkin lymphoma. General study points: Possible causes of repertoire differences, disease activity or prior therapy, remain undefined. Baseline diversity was lower in partial responders and progressors than complete responders. Reported baseline diversity: healthy donors highest, relapsed/refractory patients lowest.

The sample's time point: cycle 4 day 1 (C4D1), after five to seven weeks of nivolumab. All trial patients relapsed after autologous stem cell transplantation. Best outcomes ranged across complete response, partial response and progressive disease. This CDR3 spans 14 amino acids. The V gene's germline CDR1 is SGHRS and CDR2 YFSETQ. Between the trimmed V and J ends, which lost 4 bases and 0 bases, there was a span of 8 bases. The material sequenced was peripheral blood mononuclear cells (PBMCs), taken before the fourth cycle of nivolumab. V and J are TRBV5-1 and TRBJ1-3, with D hard to call. The receptor was derived from a human donor with classical Hodgkin lymphoma. The CDR3 DNA reads TGCGCCAGCAGCCCCGAGGGCTCTGGAAACACCATATATTTT. This gives the protein CASSPEGSGNTIYF.